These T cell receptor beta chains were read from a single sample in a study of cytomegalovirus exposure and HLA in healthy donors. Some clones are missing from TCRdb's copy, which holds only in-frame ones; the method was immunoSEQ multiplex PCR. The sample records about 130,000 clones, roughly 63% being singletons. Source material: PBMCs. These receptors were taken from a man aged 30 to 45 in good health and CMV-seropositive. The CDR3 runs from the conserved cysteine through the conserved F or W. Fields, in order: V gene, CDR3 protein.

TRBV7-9,CASSLRDRGCYF
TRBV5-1,CASSLDLEQFF
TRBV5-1,CATADGGWGETQYF
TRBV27,CASSFLGLNSQTYNEQFF
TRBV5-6,CASFFKQKAAYEQYF
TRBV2,CARLGRSANTEAFF
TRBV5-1,CASSYVGLAANTGELFF
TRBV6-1,CASSEHVGGRGNEQFF
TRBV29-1,CSVADRGRIEKLFF
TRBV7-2,CASSFSPGFTDTQYF
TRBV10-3,CAIRDPLLGLYNEQFF
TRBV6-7,CASSYYNLSGQRGGTGELFF
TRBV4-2,CASSQAEDRGHYGYTF
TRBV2,CASIVGHMNTEAFF
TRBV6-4,CASRGALPYEQYF
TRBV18,CASSPKSRDTSYEQYF
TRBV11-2,CASSLVRLGHTEAFF
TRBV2,CASKPEGLLFHEQYF
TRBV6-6,CASSPGRAGEQYF
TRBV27,CASSRTGLNTGELFF
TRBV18,CASSRPPGTGGGREETQYF
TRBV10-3,CAISESAGSLSYEQYF
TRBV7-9,CASSLSGQETQYF
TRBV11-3,CASPGQRNQPQHF
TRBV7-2,CASTLGGGNYGYTF
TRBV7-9,CSSTMQGGETQYF
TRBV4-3,CASREGLAGVSDTQYF